This TCR beta chain emerged from a study of cytomegalovirus exposure and HLA in healthy donors. The CDR3 has 15 residues. Germline V gene lookup returns CDR1 SGHRS and CDR2 YFSETQ. Deletions cut 1 base from V and 6 bases from J, with 16 bases between. In the PCR, 60 Vbeta and 13 Jbeta primers were used. The repertoire was sequenced with immunoSEQ multiplex PCR; TCRdb's copy has only in-frame clones and lacks some. The profile shows 210,000 or so clones, more than 60% of them singletons. Points on this clone: What it binds is not known.

Each donor's status was that of a healthy bone marrow donor. Study-level points and caveats: The study carried out a later analysis of TCR beta sequences. It associated approximately 16,000 of them with specific HLA alleles at a false discovery rate of 0.05. Sequencing likely generated an artifact that appeared as a cluster of highly shared sequence variants. Rare TCR sequences predominated, though certain public TCRs were found in many donors.

V gene TRBV5-1 combines with J gene TRBJ1-2; a weak D match, TRBD1 (5 bases). The receptor's source is an older woman in good health and CMV-seropositive. The sequencing input was PBMCs. The CDR3 protein is CASSLIWGGENGYTF. CDR3 coding DNA: TGCGCCAGCAGCTTGATCTGGGGGGGGGAGAATGGCTACACCTTC.